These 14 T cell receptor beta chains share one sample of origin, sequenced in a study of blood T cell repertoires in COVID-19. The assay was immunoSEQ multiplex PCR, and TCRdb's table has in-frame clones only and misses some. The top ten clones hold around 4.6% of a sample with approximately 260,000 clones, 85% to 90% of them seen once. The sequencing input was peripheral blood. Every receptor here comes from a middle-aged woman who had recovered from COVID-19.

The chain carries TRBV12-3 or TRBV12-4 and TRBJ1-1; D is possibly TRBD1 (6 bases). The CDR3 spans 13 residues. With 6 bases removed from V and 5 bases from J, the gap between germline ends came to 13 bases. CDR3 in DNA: TGTGCCAGCAGGACGATTCAGGGGACTGAAGCTTTCTTT. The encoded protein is CASRTIQGTEAFF.

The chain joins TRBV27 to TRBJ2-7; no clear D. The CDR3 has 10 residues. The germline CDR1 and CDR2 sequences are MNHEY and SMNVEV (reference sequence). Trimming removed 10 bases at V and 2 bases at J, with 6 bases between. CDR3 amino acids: CATQTYEQYV. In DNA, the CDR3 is TGTGCCACCCAAACCTACGAGCAGTACGTC.

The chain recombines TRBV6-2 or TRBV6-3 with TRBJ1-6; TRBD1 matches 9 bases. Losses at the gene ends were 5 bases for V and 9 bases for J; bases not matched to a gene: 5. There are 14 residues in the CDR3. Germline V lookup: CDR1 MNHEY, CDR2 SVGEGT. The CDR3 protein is CASSPGQGSSPLHF. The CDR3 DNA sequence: TGTGCCAGCAGTCCGGGACAGGGAAGTTCACCCCTCCACTTT.

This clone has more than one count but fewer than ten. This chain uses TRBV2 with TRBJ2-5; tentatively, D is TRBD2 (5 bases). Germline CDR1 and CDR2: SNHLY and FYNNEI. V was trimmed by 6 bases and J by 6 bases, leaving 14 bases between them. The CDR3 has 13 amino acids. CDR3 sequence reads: CASRFPGMKTQYF. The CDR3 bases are TGTGCCAGCAGGTTTCCCGGGATGAAGACCCAGTACTTC.

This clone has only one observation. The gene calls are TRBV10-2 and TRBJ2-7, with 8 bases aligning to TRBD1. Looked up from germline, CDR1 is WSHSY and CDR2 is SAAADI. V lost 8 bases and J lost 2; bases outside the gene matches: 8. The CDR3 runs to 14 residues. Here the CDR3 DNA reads TGCGCCAGCGCAGGGGGCACATACACCTACGAGCAGTACTTC. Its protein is CASAGGTYTYEQYF.

CDR3 coding DNA: TGTGCCAGCTCACCAAAGGGGTCCGGCACTGAAGCTTTCTTT. Residues: CASSPKGSGTEAFF. V and J are TRBV18 and TRBJ1-1, with a weak D call TRBD1 (5 bases). CDR3 size: 14 residues. Germline V CDR1 and CDR2: KGHSH, LQKENI. The V end lost 2 bases, the J end lost 4 bases, and 11 bases lay between the germline ends. Full variable domain (rest looked up from reference TRBV18 and TRBJ1-1): NAGVMQNPRHLVRRRGQEARLRCSPMKGHSHVYWYRQLPEEGLKFMVYLQKENIIDESGMPKERFSAEFPKEGPSILRIQQVVRGDSAAYFCASSPKGSGTEAFFGQGTRLTVV.

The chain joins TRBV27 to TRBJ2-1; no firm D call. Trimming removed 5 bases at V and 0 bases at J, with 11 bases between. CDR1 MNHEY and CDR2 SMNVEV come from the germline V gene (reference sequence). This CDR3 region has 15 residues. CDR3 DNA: TGTGCCAGCAGTATTCGACCTAGCTCCTACAATGAGCAGTTCTTC. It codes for CASSIRPSSYNEQFF.

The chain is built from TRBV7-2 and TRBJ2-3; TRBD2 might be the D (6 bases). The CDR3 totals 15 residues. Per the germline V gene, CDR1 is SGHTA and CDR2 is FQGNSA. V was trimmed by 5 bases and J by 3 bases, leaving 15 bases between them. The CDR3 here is CASSLTFLATDTQYF. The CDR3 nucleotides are TGTGCCAGCAGCCTAACCTTCCTAGCGACAGATACGCAGTATTTT.

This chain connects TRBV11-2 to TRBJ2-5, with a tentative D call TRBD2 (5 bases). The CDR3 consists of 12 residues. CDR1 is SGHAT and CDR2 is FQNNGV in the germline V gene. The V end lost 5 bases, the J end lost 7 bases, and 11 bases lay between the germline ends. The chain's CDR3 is CASSMERATQYF. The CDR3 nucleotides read TGTGCCAGCAGCATGGAGAGGGCGACCCAGTACTTC.

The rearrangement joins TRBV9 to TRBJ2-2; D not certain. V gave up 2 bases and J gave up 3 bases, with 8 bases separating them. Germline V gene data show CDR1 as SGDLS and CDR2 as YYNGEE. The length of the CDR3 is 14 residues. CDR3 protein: CASSVITDTGELFF. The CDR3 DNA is TGTGCCAGCAGCGTTATCACAGACACCGGGGAGCTGTTTTTT.

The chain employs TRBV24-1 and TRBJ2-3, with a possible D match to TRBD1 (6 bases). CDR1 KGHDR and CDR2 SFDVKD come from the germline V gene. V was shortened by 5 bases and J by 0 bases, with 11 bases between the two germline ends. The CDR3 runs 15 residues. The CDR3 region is CATSGRTDSTDTQYF. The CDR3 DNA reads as TGTGCCACCAGTGGTCGGACAGATAGCACAGATACGCAGTATTTT.

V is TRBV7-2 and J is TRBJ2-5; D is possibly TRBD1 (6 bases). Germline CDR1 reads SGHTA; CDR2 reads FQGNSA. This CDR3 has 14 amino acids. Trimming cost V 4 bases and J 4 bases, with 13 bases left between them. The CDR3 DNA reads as TGTGCCAGCAGCTCACAGGGTTTTGTAGAGACCCAGTACTTC. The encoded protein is CASSSQGFVETQYF. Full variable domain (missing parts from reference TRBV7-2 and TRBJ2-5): GAGVSQSPSNKVTEKGKDVELRCDPISGHTALYWYRQSLGQGLEFLIYFQGNSAPDKSGLPSDRFSAERTGGSVSTLTIQRTQQEDSAVYLCASSSQGFVETQYFGPGTRLLVL.

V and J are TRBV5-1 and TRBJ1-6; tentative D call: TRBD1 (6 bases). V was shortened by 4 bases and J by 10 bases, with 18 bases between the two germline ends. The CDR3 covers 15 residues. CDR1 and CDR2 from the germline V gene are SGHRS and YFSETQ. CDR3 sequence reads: CASSPQDSSRSPLHF. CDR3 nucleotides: TGCGCCAGCAGCCCCCAGGACAGCTCTCGGTCACCCCTCCACTTT.

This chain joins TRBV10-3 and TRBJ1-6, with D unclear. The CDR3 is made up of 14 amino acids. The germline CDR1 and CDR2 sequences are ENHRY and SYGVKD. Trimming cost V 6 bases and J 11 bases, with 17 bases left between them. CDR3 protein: CAIRGDIIGPPLHF. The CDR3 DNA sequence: TGTGCCATCAGAGGCGACATAATTGGTCCACCCCTCCACTTT.